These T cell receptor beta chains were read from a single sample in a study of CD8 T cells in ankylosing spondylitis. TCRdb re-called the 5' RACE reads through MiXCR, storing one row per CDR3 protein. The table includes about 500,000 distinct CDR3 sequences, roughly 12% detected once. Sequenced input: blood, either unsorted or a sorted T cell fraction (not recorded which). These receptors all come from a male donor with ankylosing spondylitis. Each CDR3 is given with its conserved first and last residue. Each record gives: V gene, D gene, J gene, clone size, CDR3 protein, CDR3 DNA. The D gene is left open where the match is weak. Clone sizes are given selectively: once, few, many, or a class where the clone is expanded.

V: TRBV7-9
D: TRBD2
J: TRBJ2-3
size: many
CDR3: CAGTSGAKRSTDTQYF
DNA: TGTGCCGGGACGAGCGGGGCCAAACGGAGCACAGATACGCAGTATTTT

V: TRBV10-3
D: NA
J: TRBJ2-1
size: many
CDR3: CAISEAILTGFVYNEQFF
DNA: TGTGCCATCAGTGAGGCCATTCTGACAGGCTTCGTCTACAATGAGCAGTTCTTC

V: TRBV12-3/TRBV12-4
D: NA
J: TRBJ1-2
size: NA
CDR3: CASSPQGLGYGYTF
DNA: TGTGCCAGCAGTCCACAGGGTCTCGGCTATGGCTACACCTTC

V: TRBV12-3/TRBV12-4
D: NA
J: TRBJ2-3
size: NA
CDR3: CASSLTRGPSDEATDTQYF
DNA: TGTGCCAGCAGCCTAACTCGAGGGCCTAGCGACGAGGCCACAGATACGCAGTATTTT

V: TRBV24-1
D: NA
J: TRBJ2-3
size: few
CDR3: CATSDSPSTDTQYF
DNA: TGTGCCACCAGTGATTCCCCTAGCACAGATACGCAGTATTTT

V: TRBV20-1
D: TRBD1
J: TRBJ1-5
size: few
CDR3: CSARKGQGSLWQPQHF
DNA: TGCAGTGCTAGAAAAGGACAGGGGTCCCTCTGGCAGCCCCAGCATTTT

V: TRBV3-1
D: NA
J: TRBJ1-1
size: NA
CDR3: CASSRAREGTEAFF
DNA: TGTGCCAGCAGCCGGGCAAGGGAAGGCACTGAAGCTTTCTTT

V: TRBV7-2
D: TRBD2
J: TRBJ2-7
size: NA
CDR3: CASSLYSGTSYEQYF
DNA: TGTGCCAGCAGCCTATATAGCGGGACCTCCTACGAGCAGTACTTC

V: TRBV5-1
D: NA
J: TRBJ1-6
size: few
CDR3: CASSRAGSNSPLHF
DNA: TGCGCCAGCAGCCGGGCCGGGTCTAATTCACCCCTCCACTTT

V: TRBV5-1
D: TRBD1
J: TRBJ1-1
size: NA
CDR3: CASNSLDRPNTEAFF
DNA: TGCGCCAGCAACTCCTTGGACAGGCCGAACACTGAAGCTTTCTTT

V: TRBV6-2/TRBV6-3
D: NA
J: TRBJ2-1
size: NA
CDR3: CASTSWMAGDYNEQFF
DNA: TGTGCCAGCACCTCATGGATGGCAGGGGATTACAATGAGCAGTTCTTC

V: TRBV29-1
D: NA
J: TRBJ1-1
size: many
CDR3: CSVGLLKNTEAFF
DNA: TGCAGCGTTGGTCTACTTAAGAACACTGAAGCTTTCTTT

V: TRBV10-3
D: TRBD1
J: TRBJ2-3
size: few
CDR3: CAIRGTAYTDTQYF
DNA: TGTGCCATCAGGGGGACAGCATACACAGATACGCAGTATTTT

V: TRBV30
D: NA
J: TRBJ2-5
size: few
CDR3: CAWSVDEETQYF
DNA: TGTGCCTGGAGTGTAGACGAAGAGACCCAGTACTTC

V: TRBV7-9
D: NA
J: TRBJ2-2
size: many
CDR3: CASSLVGPLNTGELFF
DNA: TGTGCCAGCAGCTTAGTCGGCCCCTTGAACACCGGGGAGCTGTTTTTT

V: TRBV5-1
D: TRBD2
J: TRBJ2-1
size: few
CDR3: CASSLALAGGVYNEQFF
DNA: TGCGCCAGCAGCTTGGCACTAGCGGGAGGAGTCTACAATGAGCAGTTCTTC

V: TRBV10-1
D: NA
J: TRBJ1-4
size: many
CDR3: CASSSRRNEKLFF
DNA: TGCGCCAGCAGTAGCCGACGTAATGAAAAACTGTTTTTT

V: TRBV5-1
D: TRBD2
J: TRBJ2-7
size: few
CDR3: CASSQREVSYEQYF
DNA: TGCGCCAGCAGCCAGCGGGAGGTCTCCTACGAGCAGTACTTC

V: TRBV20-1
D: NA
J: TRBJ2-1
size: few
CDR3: CSGRRRDYNEQFF
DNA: TGCAGTGGACGGAGGAGGGATTACAATGAGCAGTTCTTC

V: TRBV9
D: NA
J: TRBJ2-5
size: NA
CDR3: CASSPRAPGQETQYF
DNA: TGTGCCAGCAGCCCCCGGGCCCCGGGCCAAGAGACCCAGTACTTC

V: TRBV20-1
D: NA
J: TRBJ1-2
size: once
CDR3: CSARYLEGYGYTF
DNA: TGCAGTGCGAGATACCTCGAGGGTTATGGCTACACCTTC

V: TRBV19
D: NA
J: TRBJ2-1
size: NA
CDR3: CASSTSARSEQFF
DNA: TGTGCCAGTAGTACCTCGGCTCGGAGTGAGCAGTTCTTC

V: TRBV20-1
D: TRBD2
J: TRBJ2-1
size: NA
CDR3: CSAPTSGRDHPYNEQFF
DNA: TGCAGTGCTCCGACTAGCGGGAGAGACCATCCCTACAATGAGCAGTTCTTC

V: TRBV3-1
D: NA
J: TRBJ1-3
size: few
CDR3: CASSQEPPGAGNTIYF
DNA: TGTGCCAGCAGCCAAGAGCCCCCCGGGGCTGGAAACACCATATATTTT

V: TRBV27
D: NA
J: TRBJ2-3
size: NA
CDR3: CASSLRMGASRTDTQYF
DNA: TGTGCCAGCAGCCTCCGTATGGGGGCGAGTCGCACAGATACGCAGTATTTT

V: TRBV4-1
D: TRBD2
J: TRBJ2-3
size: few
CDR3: CASSQDATSGRGTDTQYF
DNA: TGCGCCAGCAGCCAAGATGCGACTAGCGGACGAGGTACAGATACGCAGTATTTT

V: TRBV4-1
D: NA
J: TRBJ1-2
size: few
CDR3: CASSPPREYGYTF
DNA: TGCGCCAGCAGCCCCCCAAGGGAGTATGGCTACACCTTC

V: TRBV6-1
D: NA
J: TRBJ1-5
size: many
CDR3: CASSDLWGTNQPQHF
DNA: TGTGCCAGCAGTGATTTGTGGGGGACGAATCAGCCCCAGCATTTT

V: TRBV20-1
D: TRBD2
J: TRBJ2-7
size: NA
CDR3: CSARDPTSGSYEQYF
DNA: TGCAGTGCTAGAGACCCCACTAGCGGCTCCTACGAGCAGTACTTC

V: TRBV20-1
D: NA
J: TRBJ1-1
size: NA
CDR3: CSARDFRGFPTEAFF
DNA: TGCAGTGCTAGAGATTTTAGGGGATTCCCCACTGAAGCTTTCTTT

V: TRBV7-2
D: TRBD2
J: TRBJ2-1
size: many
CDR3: CASRFGLAVNNEQFF
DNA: TGTGCCAGCAGGTTTGGACTAGCGGTGAACAATGAGCAGTTCTTC

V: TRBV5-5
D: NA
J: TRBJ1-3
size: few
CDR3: CASSFRDIGGNTIYF
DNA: TGTGCCAGCAGCTTCCGGGACATCGGGGGAAACACCATATATTTT

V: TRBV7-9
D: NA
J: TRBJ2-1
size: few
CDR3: CASSLGTDDNEF
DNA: TGTGCCAGCAGCCTCGGGACCGACGATAATGAGTTC

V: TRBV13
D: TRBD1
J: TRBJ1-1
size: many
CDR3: CASSPGQGWGNTEAFF
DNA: TGTGCCAGCAGCCCGGGACAGGGGTGGGGGAACACTGAAGCTTTCTTT

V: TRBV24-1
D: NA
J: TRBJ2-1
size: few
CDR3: CATSDLSGVPHNEQFF
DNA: TGTGCCACCAGTGATTTGTCAGGGGTACCCCACAATGAGCAGTTCTTC

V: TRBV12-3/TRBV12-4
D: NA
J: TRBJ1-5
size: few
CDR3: CASSFEGQPQHF
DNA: TGTGCCAGCAGTTTCGAGGGTCAGCCCCAGCATTTT

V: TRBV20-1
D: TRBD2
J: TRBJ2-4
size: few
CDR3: CSARDPASGNAKNIQYF
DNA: TGCAGTGCTAGAGATCCGGCTAGCGGGAACGCCAAAAACATTCAGTACTTC

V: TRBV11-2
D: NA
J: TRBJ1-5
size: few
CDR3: CASSRAGSNQPQHF
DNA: TGTGCCAGCAGCCGGGCGGGTAGCAATCAGCCCCAGCATTTT

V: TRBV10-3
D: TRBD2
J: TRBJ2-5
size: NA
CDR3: CAIKREGLSETQYF
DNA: TGTGCCATCAAGCGGGAGGGCCTATCCGAGACCCAGTACTTC

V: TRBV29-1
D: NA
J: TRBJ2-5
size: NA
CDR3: CSVRGDRETQYF
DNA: TGCAGCGTCAGGGGGGATCGGGAGACCCAGTACTTC

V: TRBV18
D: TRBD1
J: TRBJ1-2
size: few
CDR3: CASSPGQANGYTF
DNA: TGTGCCAGCTCACCCGGACAGGCGAACGGCTACACCTTC

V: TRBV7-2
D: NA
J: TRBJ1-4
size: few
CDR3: CASSLSGGNNEKLFF
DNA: TGTGCCAGCAGCTTAAGTGGCGGGAATAATGAAAAACTGTTTTTT

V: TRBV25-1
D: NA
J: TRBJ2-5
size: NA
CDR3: CASSEYSGASETHYF
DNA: TGTGCCAGCAGTGAATACTCAGGGGCTAGCGAGACCCATTACTTC

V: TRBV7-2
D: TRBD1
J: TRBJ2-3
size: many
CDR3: CASGNGRGNTDTQYF
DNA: TGTGCCAGCGGGAACGGCAGGGGGAACACAGATACGCAGTATTTT

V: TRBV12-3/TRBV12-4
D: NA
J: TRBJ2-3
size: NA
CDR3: CASTPAQVLVDTQYF
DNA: TGTGCCAGCACCCCCGCCCAGGTCCTTGTGGATACGCAGTATTTT

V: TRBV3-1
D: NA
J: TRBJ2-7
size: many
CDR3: CASSPSAPYEQYF
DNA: TGTGCCAGCAGCCCATCTGCACCCTACGAGCAGTACTTC

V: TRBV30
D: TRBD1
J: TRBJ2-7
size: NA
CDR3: CAWSSGTGFEQYF
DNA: TGTGCCTGGAGCTCCGGGACAGGGTTCGAGCAGTACTTC

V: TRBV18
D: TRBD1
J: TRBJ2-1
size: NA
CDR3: CASSPDRGTYNEQFF
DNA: TGTGCCAGCTCACCCGACAGGGGTACCTACAATGAGCAGTTCTTC

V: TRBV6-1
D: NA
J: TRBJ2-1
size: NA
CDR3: CASSEQSPSQQFF
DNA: TGTGCCAGCAGTGAACAGAGTCCCTCCCAGCAGTTCTTC